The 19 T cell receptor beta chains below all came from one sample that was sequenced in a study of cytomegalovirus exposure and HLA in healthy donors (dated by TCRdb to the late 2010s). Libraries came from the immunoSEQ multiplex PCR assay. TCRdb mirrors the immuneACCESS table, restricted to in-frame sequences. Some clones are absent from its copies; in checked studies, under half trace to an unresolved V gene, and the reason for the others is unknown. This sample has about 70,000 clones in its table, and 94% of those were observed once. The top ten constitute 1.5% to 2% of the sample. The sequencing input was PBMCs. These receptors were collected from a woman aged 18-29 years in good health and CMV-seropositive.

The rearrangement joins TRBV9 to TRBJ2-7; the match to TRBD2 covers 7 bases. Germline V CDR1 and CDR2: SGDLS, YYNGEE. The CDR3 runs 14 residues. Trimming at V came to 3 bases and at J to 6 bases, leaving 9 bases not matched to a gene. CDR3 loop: CASSGGGDLSEQYF. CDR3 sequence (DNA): TGTGCCAGCAGCGGGGGAGGGGACCTGAGCGAGCAGTACTTC. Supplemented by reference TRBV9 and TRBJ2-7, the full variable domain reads DSGVTQTPKHLITATGQRVTLRCSPRSGDLSVYWYQQSLDQGLQFLIQYYNGEERAKGNILERFSAQQFPDLHSELNLSSLELGDSALYFCASSGGGDLSEQYFGPGTRLTVT.

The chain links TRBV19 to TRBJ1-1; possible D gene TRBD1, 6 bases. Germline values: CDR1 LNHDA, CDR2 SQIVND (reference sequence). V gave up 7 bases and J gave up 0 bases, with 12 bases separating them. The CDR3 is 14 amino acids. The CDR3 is CASKKGQMNTEAFF. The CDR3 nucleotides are TGTGCCAGTAAGAAGGGACAAATGAACACTGAAGCTTTCTTT.

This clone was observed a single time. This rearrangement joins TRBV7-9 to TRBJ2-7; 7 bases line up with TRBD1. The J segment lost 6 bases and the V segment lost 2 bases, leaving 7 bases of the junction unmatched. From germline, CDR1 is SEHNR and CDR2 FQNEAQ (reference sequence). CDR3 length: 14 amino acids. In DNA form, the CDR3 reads TGTGCCAGCAGCTTATTGAGGCCAGGGGGCGAGCAGTACTTC. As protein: CASSLLRPGGEQYF.

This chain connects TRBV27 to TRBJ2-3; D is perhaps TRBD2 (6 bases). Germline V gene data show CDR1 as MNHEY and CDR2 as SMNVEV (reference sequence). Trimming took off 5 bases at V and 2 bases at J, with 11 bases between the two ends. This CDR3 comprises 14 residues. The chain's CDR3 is CASSTGLPTDTQYF. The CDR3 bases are TGTGCCAGCAGTACGGGACTTCCCACAGATACGCAGTATTTT.

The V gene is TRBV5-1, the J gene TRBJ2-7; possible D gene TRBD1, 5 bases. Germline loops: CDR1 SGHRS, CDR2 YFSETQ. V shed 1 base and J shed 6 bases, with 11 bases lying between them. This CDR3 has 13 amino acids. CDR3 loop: CASSLSDRGEQYF. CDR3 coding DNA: TGCGCCAGCAGCTTGAGTGACAGAGGCGAGCAGTACTTC. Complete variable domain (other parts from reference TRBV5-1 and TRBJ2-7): KAGVTQTPRYLIKTRGQQVTLSCSPISGHRSVSWYQQTPGQGLQFLFEYFSETQRNKGNFPGRFSGRQFSNSRSEMNVSTLELGDSALYLCASSLSDRGEQYFGPGTRLTVT.

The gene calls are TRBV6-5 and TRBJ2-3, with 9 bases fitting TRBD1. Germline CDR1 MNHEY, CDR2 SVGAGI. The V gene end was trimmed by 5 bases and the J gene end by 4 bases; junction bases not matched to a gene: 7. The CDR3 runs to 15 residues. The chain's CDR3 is CASSTGTGSPDTQYF. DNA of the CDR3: TGTGCCAGCAGTACCGGGACAGGGAGCCCAGATACGCAGTATTTT.

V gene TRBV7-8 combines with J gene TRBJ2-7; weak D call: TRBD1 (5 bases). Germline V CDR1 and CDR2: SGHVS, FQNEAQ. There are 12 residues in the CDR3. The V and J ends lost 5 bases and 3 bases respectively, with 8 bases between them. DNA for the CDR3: TGTGCCAGCAGCCTCCAGGGCTACGAGCAGTACTTC. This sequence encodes CASSLQGYEQYF.

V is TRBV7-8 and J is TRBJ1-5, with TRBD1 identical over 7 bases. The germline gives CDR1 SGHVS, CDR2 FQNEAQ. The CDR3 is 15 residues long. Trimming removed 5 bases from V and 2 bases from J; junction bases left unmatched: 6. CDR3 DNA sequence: TGTGCCAGCAGCACCACAGGGGCAGGCAATCAGCCCCAGCATTTT. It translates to CASSTTGAGNQPQHF.

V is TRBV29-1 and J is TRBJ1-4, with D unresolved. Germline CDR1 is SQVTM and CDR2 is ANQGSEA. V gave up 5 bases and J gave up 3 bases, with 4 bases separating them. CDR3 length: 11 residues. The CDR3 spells CSVSSNEKLFF. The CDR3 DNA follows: TGCAGCGTTTCTTCTAATGAAAAACTGTTTTTT.

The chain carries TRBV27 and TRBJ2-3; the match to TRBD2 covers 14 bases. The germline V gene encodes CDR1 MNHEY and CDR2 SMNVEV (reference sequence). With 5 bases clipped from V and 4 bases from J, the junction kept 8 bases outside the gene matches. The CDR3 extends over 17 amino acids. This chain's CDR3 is CASSTATSGRAPDTQYF. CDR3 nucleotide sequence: TGTGCCAGCAGTACCGCGACTAGCGGGAGGGCCCCAGATACGCAGTATTTT.

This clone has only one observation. DNA for the CDR3: TGTGCCAGCAGCCTCCGGACAAGGAGTGGCGATGAGCAGTTCTTC. Its translation: CASSLRTRSGDEQFF. The chain carries TRBV7-9 and TRBJ2-1; a possible D gene is TRBD1 (5 bases). This CDR3 is built from 15 residues. Germline V gives CDR1 SEHNR, CDR2 FQNEAQ (reference sequence). V was shortened by 5 bases and J by 8 bases, with 19 bases between the two germline ends.

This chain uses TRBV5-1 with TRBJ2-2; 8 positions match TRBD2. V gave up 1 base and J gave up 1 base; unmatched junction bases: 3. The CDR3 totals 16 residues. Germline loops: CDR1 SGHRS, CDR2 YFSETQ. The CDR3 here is CASSLSAGGNTGELFF. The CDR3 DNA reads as TGCGCCAGCAGCTTGAGCGCGGGGGGGAACACCGGGGAGCTGTTTTTT.

The CDR3 DNA reads as TGTGCCAGTAGTAATGGGAGGAATTTTGAGCAGTTCTTC. This encodes CASSNGRNFEQFF. The V gene is TRBV19, the J gene TRBJ2-1, with D tentatively TRBD2 (6 bases). Trimming stripped 4 bases from V and 9 bases from J, with 13 bases between. Germline CDR1 is LNHDA and CDR2 is SQIVND (reference sequence). The CDR3 runs 13 residues. The variable domain in full, completed from reference TRBV19 and TRBJ2-1, reads DGGITQSPKYLFRKEGQNVTLSCEQNLNHDAMYWYRQDPGQGLRLIYYSQIVNDFQKGDIAEGYSVSREKKESFPLTVTSAQKNPTAFYLCASSNGRNFEQFFGPGTRLTVL.

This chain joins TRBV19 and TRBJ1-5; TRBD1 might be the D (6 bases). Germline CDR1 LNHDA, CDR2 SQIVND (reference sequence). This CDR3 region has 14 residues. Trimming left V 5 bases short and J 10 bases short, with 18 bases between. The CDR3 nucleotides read TGTGCCAGTAGTCCCATGGGCAGGGGAAGACCCCAGCATTTT. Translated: CASSPMGRGRPQHF.

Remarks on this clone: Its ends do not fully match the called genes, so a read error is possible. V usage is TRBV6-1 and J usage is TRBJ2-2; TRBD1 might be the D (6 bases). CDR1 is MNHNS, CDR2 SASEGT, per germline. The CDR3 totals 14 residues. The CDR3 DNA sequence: TGTGCCAGCGGTGAACAGGGTGGAACCGGGGAGCTGTTTTTT. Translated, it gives CASGEQGGTGELFF.

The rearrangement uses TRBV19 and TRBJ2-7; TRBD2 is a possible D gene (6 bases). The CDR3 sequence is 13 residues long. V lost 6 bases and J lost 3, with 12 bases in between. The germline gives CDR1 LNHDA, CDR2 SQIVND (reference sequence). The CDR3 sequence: CASSRRGYYEQYF. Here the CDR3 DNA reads TGTGCCAGTAGCCGGCGGGGTTACTACGAGCAGTACTTC.

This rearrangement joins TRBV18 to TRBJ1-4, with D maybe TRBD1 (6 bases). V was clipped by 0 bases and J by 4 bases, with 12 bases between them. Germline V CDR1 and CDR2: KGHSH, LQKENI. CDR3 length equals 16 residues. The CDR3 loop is CASSPPGGTLNEKLFF. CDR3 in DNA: TGTGCCAGCTCACCACCGGGGGGGACACTTAATGAAAAACTGTTTTTT.

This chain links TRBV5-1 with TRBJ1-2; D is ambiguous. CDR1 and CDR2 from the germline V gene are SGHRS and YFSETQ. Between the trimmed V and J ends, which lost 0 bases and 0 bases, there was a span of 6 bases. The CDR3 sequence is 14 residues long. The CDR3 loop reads CASSLELANYGYTF. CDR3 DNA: TGCGCCAGCAGCTTGGAATTAGCTAACTATGGCTACACCTTC.

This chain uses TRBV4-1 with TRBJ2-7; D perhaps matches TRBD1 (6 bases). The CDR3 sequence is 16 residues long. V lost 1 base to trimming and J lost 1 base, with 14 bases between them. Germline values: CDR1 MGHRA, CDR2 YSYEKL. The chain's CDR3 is CASSQGWGPQSYEQYF. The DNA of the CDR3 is TGCGCCAGCAGCCAAGGGTGGGGGCCACAATCCTACGAGCAGTACTTC.